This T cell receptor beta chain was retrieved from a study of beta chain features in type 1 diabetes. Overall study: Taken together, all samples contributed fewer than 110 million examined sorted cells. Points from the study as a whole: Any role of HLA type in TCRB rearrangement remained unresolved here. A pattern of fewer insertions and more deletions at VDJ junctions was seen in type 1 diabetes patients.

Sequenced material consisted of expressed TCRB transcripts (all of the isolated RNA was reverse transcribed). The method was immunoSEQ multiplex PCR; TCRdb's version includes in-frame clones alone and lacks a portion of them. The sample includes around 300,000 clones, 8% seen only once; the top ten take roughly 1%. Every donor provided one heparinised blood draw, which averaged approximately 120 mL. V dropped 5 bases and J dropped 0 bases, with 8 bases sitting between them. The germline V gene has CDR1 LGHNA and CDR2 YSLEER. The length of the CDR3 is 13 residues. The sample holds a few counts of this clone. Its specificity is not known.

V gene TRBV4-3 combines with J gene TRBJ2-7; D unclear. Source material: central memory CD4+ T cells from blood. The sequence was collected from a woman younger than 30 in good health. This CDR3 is CASSRTVSYEQYF. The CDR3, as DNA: TGCGCCAGCAGCAGGACGGTCTCCTACGAGCAGTACTTC.